This paragraph reports one T cell receptor (beta chain). Antigen unknown. The record originates from a study of T cell responses to AZD1222 COVID-19 vaccine. Measured with immunoSEQ multiplex PCR; TCRdb has only the in-frame clones, and not every one. The sample has about 170,000 clones, roughly 92% seen once; the top ten hold 1.6%. Points from the study as a whole: The donor group comprised mostly white British people and more females; the analysis possibly underestimated clonal diversity. Baseline seropositives among AZD1222 recipients totaled only five or six. As reported, nearly half of all spike-specific TCRs target variant regions that are unmutated.

The V and J ends lost 5 bases and 5 bases, in that order; junction bases with no gene match: 4. Looked up from germline, CDR1 is LNHDA and CDR2 is SQIVND (reference sequence). The CDR3 spans 14 residues. The sample consisted of peripheral blood, taken on day 0 of AZD1222 vaccination. The rearrangement uses TRBV19 and TRBJ1-4; 8 nucleotides match TRBD1. The sequence was collected from an adult in good health. The CDR3 coding sequence is TGTGCCAGTAGTCGGACAGGGCCCAATGAAAAACTGTTTTTT. It codes for CASSRTGPNEKLFF.